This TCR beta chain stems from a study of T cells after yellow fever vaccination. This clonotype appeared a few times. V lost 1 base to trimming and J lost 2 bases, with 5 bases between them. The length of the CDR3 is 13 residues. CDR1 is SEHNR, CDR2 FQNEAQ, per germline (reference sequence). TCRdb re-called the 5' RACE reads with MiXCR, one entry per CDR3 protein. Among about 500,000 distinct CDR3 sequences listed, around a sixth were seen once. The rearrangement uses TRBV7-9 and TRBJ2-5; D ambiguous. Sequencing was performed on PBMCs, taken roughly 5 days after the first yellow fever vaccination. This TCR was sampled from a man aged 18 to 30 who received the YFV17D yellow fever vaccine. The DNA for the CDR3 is TGTGCCAGCAGCTTAGAACAGCAAGAGACCCAGTACTTC. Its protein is CASSLEQQETQYF.